Presented here are 10 T cell receptor beta chains from one specimen sequenced in a study of T cell responses to AZD1222 COVID-19 vaccine. TCRdb's copy holds only in-frame clones and misses some; the assay was immunoSEQ multiplex PCR. The table includes 90,000 to 120,000 clones, roughly nine tenths detected once. The source material was peripheral blood, sampled 28 days after the second AZD1222 dose. The receptors here all came from an adult who received the AZD1222 COVID-19 vaccine.

V usage is TRBV24-1 and J usage is TRBJ2-7; tentatively, D is TRBD1 (6 bases). V gave up 1 base and J gave up 6 bases, with 12 bases separating them. Germline V gene data show CDR1 as KGHDR and CDR2 as SFDVKD. This CDR3 region has 14 residues. The CDR3 DNA reads TGTGCCACCAGTGATTTTAACAGGGCGGGCGAGCAGTACTTC. Translated, it gives CATSDFNRAGEQYF.

This chain connects TRBV28 to TRBJ2-5; possible D gene TRBD2, 6 bases. V was clipped by 4 bases and J by 2 bases, with 11 bases between them. Germline-derived CDR1 and CDR2 are MDHEN and SYDVKM. There are 14 residues in the CDR3. The CDR3 bases are TGTGCCAGCAGTTCAGGGACTCTACAAGAGACCCAGTACTTC. This sequence encodes CASSSGTLQETQYF.

The V gene is TRBV2, the J gene TRBJ2-3; 8 positions match TRBD1. CDR1 and CDR2 from the germline V gene are SNHLY and FYNNEI. The CDR3 has 16 residues. V was clipped by 10 bases and J by 4 bases; unmatched bases: 16. The CDR3 reads CATLDPQGARADTQYF. The CDR3 DNA reads as TGTGCCACCTTGGACCCTCAGGGGGCGCGGGCAGATACGCAGTATTTT.

The chain joins TRBV6-2 or TRBV6-3 to TRBJ2-7, with 10 positions matching TRBD1. CDR1 is MNHEY and CDR2 is SVGEGT in the germline V gene. V gave up 4 bases and J gave up 3 bases; unmatched junction bases: 6. The CDR3 extends over 15 amino acids. The CDR3: CASSSWTGGIYEQYF. CDR3 nucleotides: TGTGCCAGCAGTTCCTGGACAGGGGGTATCTACGAGCAGTACTTC.

The chain combines TRBV4-2 with TRBJ2-1; no reliable D call. The CDR3 is 13 amino acids. The germline gives CDR1 LGHNA, CDR2 YNFKEQ. The V and J ends lost 1 base and 7 bases respectively, with 8 bases between them. CDR3 region: CASSQGHGNEQFF. The CDR3 region has the DNA TGTGCCAGCAGCCAAGGGCACGGGAATGAGCAGTTCTTC.

The chain combines TRBV5-6 with TRBJ1-5, with a possible D match to TRBD1 (6 bases). Trimming took off 7 bases at V and 3 bases at J, with 20 bases between the two ends. This CDR3 comprises 16 residues. CDR1 is SGHDT and CDR2 is YYEEEE in the germline V gene. This chain's CDR3 is CASLVRRGPYNQPQHF. CDR3 DNA sequence: TGTGCCAGCCTGGTACGGCGGGGGCCCTACAATCAGCCCCAGCATTTT.

The chain carries TRBV5-1 and TRBJ2-2; 7 bases are a match to TRBD1. J lost 6 bases, V lost 5 bases, and 1 base had no gene match. Germline V gene data show CDR1 as SGHRS and CDR2 as YFSETQ. This CDR3 is 12 amino acids long. The CDR3 protein is CASSTGAGELFF. CDR3 bases: TGCGCCAGCAGTACAGGGGCCGGGGAGCTGTTTTTT.

The V and J genes are TRBV6-5 and TRBJ1-3; D perhaps matches TRBD1 (6 bases). Germline V gene lookup returns CDR1 MNHEY and CDR2 SVGAGI. The V end lost 0 bases, the J end lost 0 bases, and 6 bases lay between the germline ends. The CDR3 spans 15 residues. This chain's CDR3 is CASSYSQGSGNTIYF. The CDR3, as DNA: TGTGCCAGCAGTTACTCACAGGGCTCTGGAAACACCATATATTTT.

The chain carries TRBV6-1 and TRBJ1-4, with 9 positions matching TRBD1. V was clipped by 2 bases and J by 8 bases; unmatched bases: 6. This CDR3 has 15 residues. Germline-derived CDR1 and CDR2 are MNHNS and SASEGT. The CDR3 sequence: CASSESPGQGEKLFF. CDR3 sequence (DNA): TGTGCCAGCAGTGAATCGCCGGGACAGGGCGAAAAACTGTTTTTT.

This clone was observed a handful of times. This CDR3 reads CASIERDSYEQYF. In DNA form, the CDR3 reads TGTGCCAGCATAGAAAGGGATTCCTACGAGCAGTACTTC. The J gene is TRBJ2-7, the V gene TRBV6-5; D is ambiguous. The CDR3 sequence is 13 residues long. The V end lost 7 bases, the J end lost 1 base, and 11 bases lay between the germline ends. The V gene's germline CDR1 is MNHEY and CDR2 SVGAGI.